This T cell receptor beta chain was found in a study of cytomegalovirus exposure and HLA in healthy donors. Study results and caveats: Later genetic work tied a missense DCLRE1C variant to beta-chain V and J trimming.

Worth noting for this clone: What it recognizes is unknown.

The study ran its PCR with 60 Vbeta and 13 Jbeta primers. Profiling relied on immunoSEQ multiplex PCR, and the TCRdb table lists in-frame clones only, not all of them. In total, the table holds about 200,000 clones. Germline-derived CDR1 and CDR2 are SGHRS and YFSETQ. The CDR3 loop spans 15 amino acids. V was cut by 0 bases and J by 8 bases, with 15 bases left in between. The chain joins TRBV5-1 to TRBJ2-4, with D possibly being TRBD1 (5 bases). This sequence was found in a boy aged 5 to 17 in good health and CMV-seronegative. The material sequenced was PBMCs. The CDR3 reads CASSLELREYDIQYF. The DNA for the CDR3 is TGCGCCAGCAGCTTGGAGCTCAGGGAATATGACATTCAGTACTTC.